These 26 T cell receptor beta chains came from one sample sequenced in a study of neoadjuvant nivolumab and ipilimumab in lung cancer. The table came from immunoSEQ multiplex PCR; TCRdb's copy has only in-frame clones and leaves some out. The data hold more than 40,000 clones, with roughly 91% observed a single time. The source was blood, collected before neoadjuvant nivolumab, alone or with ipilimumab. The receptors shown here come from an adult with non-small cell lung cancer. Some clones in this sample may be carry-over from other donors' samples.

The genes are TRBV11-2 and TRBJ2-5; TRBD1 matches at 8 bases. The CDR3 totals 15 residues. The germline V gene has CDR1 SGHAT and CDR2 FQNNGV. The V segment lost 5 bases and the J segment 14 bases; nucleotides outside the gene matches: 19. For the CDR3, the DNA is TGTGCCAGCAGCAACCGGGACAGGCCGAGAAGGCACGTCTACTTC. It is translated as CASSNRDRPRRHVYF.

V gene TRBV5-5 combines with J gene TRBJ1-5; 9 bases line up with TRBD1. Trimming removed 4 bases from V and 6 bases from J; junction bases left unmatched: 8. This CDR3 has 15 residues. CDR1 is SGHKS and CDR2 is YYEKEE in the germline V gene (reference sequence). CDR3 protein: CASSPSRTGAQPQHF. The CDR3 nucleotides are TGTGCCAGCAGCCCCTCCCGGACAGGGGCTCAGCCCCAGCATTTT. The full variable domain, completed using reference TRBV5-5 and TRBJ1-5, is DAGVTQSPTHLIKTRGQQVTLRCSPISGHKSVSWYQQVLGQGPQFIFQYYEKEERGRGNFPDRFSARQFPNYSSELNVNALLLGDSALYLCASSPSRTGAQPQHFGDGTRLSIL.

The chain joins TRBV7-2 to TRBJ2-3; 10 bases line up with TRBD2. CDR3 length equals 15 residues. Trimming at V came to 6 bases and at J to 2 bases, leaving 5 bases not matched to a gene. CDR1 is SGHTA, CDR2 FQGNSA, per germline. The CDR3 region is CASSRLAGSTDTQYF. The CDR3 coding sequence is TGTGCCAGCAGTCGACTAGCGGGCTCCACAGATACGCAGTATTTT.

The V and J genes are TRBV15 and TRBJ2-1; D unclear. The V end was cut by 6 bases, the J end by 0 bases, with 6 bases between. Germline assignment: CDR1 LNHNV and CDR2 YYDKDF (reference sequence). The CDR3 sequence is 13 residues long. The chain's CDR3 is CATRGDSYNEQFF. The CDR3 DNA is TGTGCCACCAGAGGCGACTCCTACAATGAGCAGTTCTTC.

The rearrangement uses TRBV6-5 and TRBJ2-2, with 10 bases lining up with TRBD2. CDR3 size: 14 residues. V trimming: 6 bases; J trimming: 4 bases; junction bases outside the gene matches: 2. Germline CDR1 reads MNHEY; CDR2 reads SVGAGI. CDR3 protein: CASRAGGPTGELFF. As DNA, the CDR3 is TGTGCCAGCAGAGCGGGAGGGCCCACCGGGGAGCTGTTTTTT.

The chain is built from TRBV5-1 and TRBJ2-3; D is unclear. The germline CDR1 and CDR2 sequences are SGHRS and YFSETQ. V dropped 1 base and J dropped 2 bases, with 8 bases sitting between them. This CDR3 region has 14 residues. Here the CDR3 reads CASSLPPNTDTQYF. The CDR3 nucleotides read TGCGCCAGCAGCTTGCCACCCAACACAGATACGCAGTATTTT.

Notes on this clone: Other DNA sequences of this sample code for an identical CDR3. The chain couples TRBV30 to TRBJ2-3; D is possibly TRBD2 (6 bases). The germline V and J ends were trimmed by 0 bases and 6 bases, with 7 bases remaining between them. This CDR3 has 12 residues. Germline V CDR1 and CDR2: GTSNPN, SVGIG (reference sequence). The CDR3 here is CAWSVRGDTQYF. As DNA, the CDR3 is TGTGCCTGGAGTGTACGGGGGGATACGCAGTATTTT.

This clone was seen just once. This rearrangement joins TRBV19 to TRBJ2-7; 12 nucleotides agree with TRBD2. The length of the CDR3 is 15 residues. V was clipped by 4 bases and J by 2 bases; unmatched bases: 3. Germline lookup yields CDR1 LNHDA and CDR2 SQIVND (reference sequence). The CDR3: CASSRLAGVAYEQYF. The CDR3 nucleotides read TGTGCCAGTAGTAGACTAGCGGGAGTGGCCTACGAGCAGTACTTC.

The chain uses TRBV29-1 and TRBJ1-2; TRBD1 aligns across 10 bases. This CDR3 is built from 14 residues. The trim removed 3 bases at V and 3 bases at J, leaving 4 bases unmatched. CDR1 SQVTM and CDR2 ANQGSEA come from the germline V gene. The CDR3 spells CSVETGGAHYGYTF. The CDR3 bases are TGCAGCGTTGAGACAGGGGGCGCGCACTATGGCTACACCTTC. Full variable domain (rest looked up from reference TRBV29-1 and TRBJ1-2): SAVISQKPSRDICQRGTSLTIQCQVDSQVTMMFWYRQQPGQSLTLIATANQGSEATYESGFVIDKFPISRPNLTFSTLTVSNMSPEDSSIYLCSVETGGAHYGYTFGSGTRLTVV.

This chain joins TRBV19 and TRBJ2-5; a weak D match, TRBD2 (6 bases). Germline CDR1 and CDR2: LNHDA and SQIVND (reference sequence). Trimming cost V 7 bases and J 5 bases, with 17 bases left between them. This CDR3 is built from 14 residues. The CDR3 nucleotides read TGTGCCAGTAAACGGACGGGAGACTGGGAGACCCAGTACTTC. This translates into CASKRTGDWETQYF.

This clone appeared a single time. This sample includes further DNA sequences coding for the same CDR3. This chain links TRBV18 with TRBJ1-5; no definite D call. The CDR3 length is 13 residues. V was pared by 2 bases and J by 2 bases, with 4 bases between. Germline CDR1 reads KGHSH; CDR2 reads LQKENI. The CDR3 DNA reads TGTGCCAGCTCACCAGCTGGCAATCAGCCCCAGCATTTT. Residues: CASSPAGNQPQHF.

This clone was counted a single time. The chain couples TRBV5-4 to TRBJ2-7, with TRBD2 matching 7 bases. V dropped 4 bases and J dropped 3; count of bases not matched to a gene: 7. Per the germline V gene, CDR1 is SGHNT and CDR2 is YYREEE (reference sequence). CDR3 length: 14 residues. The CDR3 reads CASSPGGRDYEQYF. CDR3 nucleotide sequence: TGTGCCAGCAGCCCGGGAGGTCGGGACTACGAGCAGTACTTC.

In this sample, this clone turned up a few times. CDR3 protein: CASRFREDEQYF. The CDR3 DNA is TGTGCCAGCAGATTCAGGGAGGACGAGCAGTACTTC. The chain has TRBV5-6 and TRBJ2-7; D is perhaps TRBD2 (6 bases). V was trimmed by 5 bases and J by 5 bases, leaving 11 bases between them. Germline CDR1 is SGHDT and CDR2 is YYEEEE. CDR3 length: 12 amino acids. Supplemented by reference TRBV5-6 and TRBJ2-7, the full variable domain reads DAGVTQSPTHLIKTRGQQVTLRCSPKSGHDTVSWYQQALGQGPQFIFQYYEEEERQRGNFPDRFSGHQFPNYSSELNVNALLLGDSALYLCASRFREDEQYFGPGTRLTVT.

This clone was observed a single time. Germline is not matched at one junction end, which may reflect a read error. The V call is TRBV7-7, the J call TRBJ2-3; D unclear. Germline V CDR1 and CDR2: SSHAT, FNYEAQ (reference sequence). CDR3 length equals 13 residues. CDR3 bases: TGTGCTAGCAGCTTTACAGCCACAGATACGCAGTATTTT. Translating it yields CASSFTATDTQYF.

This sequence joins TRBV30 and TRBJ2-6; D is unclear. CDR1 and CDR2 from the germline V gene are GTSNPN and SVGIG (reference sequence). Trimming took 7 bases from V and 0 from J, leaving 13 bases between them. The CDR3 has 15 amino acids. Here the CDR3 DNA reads TGTGCCTCCTCGGACCGCCGCTCTGGGGCCAACGTCCTGACTTTC. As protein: CASSDRRSGANVLTF.

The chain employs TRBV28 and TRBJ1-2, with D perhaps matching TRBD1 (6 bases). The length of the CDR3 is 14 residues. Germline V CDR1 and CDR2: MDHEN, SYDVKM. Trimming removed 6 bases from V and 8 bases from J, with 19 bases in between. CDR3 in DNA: TGTGCCAGCAGCGATGAGGGACACCGCCTGGGCTACACCTTC. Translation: CASSDEGHRLGYTF.

The CDR3 coding sequence is TGTGCCAGTAAGGAATCGAGCGGATCCTACGAGCAGTACTTC. Residues: CASKESSGSYEQYF. The V and J genes are TRBV19 and TRBJ2-7, with a possible D match to TRBD2 (5 bases). The CDR3 loop spans 14 amino acids. The germline V and J ends were trimmed by 7 bases and 1 base, with 14 bases remaining between them. Per the germline V gene, CDR1 is LNHDA and CDR2 is SQIVND (reference sequence).

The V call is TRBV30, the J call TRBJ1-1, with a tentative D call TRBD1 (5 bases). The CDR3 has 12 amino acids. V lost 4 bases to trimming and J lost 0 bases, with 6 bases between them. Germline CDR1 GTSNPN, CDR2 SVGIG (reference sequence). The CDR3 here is CAWTGMNTEAFF. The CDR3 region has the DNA TGTGCCTGGACAGGGATGAACACTGAAGCTTTCTTT. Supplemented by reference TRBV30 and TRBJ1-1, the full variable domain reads SQTIHQWPATLVQPVGSPLSLECTVEGTSNPNLYWYRQAAGRGLQLLFYSVGIGQISSEVPQNLSASRPQDRQFILSSKKLLLSDSGFYLCAWTGMNTEAFFGQGTRLTVV.

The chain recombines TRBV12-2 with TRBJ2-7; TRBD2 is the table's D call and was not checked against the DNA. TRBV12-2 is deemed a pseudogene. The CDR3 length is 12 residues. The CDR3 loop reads CASRPSVYEQYF. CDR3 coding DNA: TGTGCAAGTCGCCCTTCGGTCTACGAGCAGTACTTC.

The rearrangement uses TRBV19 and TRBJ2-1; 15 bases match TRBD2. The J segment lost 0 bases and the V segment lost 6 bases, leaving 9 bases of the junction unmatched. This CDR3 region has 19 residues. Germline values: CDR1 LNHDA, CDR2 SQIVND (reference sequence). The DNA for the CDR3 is TGTGCCAGTAGCTCCGGACTAGCGGGAGGGGCTAGCTCCTACAATGAGCAGTTCTTC. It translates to CASSSGLAGGASSYNEQFF. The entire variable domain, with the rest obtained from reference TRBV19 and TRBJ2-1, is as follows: DGGITQSPKYLFRKEGQNVTLSCEQNLNHDAMYWYRQDPGQGLRLIYYSQIVNDFQKGDIAEGYSVSREKKESFPLTVTSAQKNPTAFYLCASSSGLAGGASSYNEQFFGPGTRLTVL.

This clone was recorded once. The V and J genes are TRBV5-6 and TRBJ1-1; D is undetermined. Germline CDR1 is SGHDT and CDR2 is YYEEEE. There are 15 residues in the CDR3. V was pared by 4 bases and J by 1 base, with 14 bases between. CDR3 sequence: CASSTSWERNTEAFF. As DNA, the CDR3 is TGTGCCAGCAGCACCTCCTGGGAGAGGAACACTGAAGCTTTCTTT.

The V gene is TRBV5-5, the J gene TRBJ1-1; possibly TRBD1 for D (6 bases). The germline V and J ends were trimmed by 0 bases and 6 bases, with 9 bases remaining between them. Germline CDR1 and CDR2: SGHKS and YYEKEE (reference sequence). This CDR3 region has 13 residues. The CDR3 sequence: CASSLGGAAEAFF. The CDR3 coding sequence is TGTGCCAGCAGCTTGGGGGGGGCAGCTGAAGCTTTCTTT.

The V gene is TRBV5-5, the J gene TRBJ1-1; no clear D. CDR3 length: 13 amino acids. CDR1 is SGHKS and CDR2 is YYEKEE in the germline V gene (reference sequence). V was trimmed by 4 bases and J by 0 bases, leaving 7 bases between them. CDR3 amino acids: CASSTKMNTEAFF. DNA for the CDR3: TGTGCCAGCAGCACCAAAATGAACACTGAAGCTTTCTTT.

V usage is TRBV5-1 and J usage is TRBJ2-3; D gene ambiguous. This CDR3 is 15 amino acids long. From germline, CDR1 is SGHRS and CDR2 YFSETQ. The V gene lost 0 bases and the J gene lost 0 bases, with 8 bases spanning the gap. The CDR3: CASSLVDGSTDTQYF. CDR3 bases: TGCGCCAGCAGCTTGGTGGACGGGAGCACAGATACGCAGTATTTT.

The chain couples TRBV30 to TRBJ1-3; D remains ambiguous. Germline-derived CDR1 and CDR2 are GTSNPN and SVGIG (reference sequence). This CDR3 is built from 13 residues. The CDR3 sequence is CGGNQVNGNTIYF. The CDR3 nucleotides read TGTGGGGGTAACCAAGTCAATGGAAACACCATATATTTT. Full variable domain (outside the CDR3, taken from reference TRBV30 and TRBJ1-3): SQTIHQWPATLVQPVGSPLSLECTVEGTSNPNLYWYRQAAGRGLQLLFYSVGIGQISSEVPQNLSASRPQDRQFILSSKKLLLSDSGFYLCGGNQVNGNTIYFGEGSWLTVV.

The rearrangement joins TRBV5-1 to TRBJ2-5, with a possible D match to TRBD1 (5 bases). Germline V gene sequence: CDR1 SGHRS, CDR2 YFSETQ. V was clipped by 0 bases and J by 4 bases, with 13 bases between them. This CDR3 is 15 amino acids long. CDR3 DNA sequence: TGCGCCAGCAGCTTGGTTAGTGGCCAGGGAGAGACCCAGTACTTC. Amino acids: CASSLVSGQGETQYF.